A single sample gave rise to the 20 T cell receptor beta chains below, sequenced in a study of graft-versus-host responses after intestinal transplantation. Their cognate antigens are unknown. The data were produced by immunoSEQ multiplex PCR, yet TCRdb's version contains in-frame clones alone and is incomplete. The sample lists some 130,000 clones; roughly 95% were seen once. The sequencing here drew on unstimulated CD8+ T cells sorted from spleen or lymph node cells, taken before intestinal transplant. These receptors came from a human donor who received an intestinal transplant.

In its sample, this clone was seen once. V and J are TRBV9 and TRBJ2-1; 12 bases fit TRBD2. CDR1 is SGDLS and CDR2 is YYNGEE in the germline V gene. Trimming took 3 bases from V and 8 from J; bases not matched to a gene: 9. The CDR3 covers 16 residues. CDR3: CASSGSGLAGRDEQFF. For the CDR3, the DNA is TGTGCCAGCAGCGGATCAGGACTAGCGGGGCGGGATGAGCAGTTCTTC.

V gene TRBV28 combines with J gene TRBJ2-6; D gene unclear. The CDR3 covers 17 residues. Per germline, CDR1 MDHEN and CDR2 SYDVKM. Trimming cost V 7 bases and J 3 bases, with 19 bases left between them. CDR3 amino acids: CASKTGRLQFGANVLTF. The CDR3 bases are TGTGCCAGCAAAACCGGTCGGCTCCAATTTGGGGCCAACGTCCTGACTTTC.

The V gene is TRBV9, the J gene TRBJ2-5; D is possibly TRBD1 or TRBD2 (5 bases each). Germline loops: CDR1 SGDLS, CDR2 YYNGEE. Trimming pared 4 bases from V and 5 bases from J, leaving 18 bases between. The CDR3 is 15 amino acids. The CDR3 region is CASSSDSRWGETQYF. CDR3 DNA: TGTGCCAGCAGCTCGGACTCCCGATGGGGGGAGACCCAGTACTTC.

The chain employs TRBV28 and TRBJ1-1; 9 bases are a match to TRBD1. This CDR3 comprises 12 residues. V was pared by 5 bases and J by 10 bases, with 5 bases of the junction left unmatched. The V gene's germline CDR1 is MDHEN and CDR2 SYDVKM. The CDR3 DNA reads as TGTGCCAGCAGTCTGACAGGGGGAACAGCTTTCTTT. Translated, it gives CASSLTGGTAFF.

The chain uses TRBV9 and TRBJ2-3; 8 bases are a match to TRBD2. In germline, CDR1 is SGDLS, CDR2 YYNGEE. The V segment lost 2 bases and the J segment 5 bases; nucleotides outside the gene matches: 7. The CDR3 covers 15 residues. The CDR3 sequence is CASSVSGVEGDTQYF. CDR3 nucleotides: TGTGCCAGCAGCGTTAGCGGGGTGGAGGGAGATACGCAGTATTTT.

This rearrangement joins TRBV28 to TRBJ2-7, with D maybe TRBD2 (6 bases). This CDR3 has 13 residues. Germline V gene lookup returns CDR1 MDHEN and CDR2 SYDVKM. V was cut by 7 bases and J by 0 bases, with 10 bases left in between. The CDR3 loop is CASTSGLSYEQYF. The CDR3 DNA follows: TGTGCCAGCACCTCGGGACTCTCCTACGAGCAGTACTTC.

Comments on this clone: The sample contains more than one DNA sequence encoding this CDR3. This rearrangement joins TRBV7-8 to TRBJ2-5; tentatively, D is TRBD2 (6 bases). CDR3 length: 15 residues. V gave up 1 base and J gave up 5 bases, with 14 bases separating them. In germline, CDR1 is SGHVS, CDR2 FQNEAQ. The CDR3 is CASSLVGRSGETQYF. For the CDR3, the DNA is TGTGCCAGCAGCTTAGTAGGGAGGTCAGGGGAGACCCAGTACTTC.

V and J are TRBV28 and TRBJ2-1; 7 bases agree with TRBD2. This CDR3 contains 15 residues. Germline-derived CDR1 and CDR2 are MDHEN and SYDVKM. V was clipped by 2 bases and J by 3 bases; unmatched bases: 4. The CDR3 here is CASSLAGAVYNEQFF. As DNA, the CDR3 is TGTGCCAGCAGTTTAGCGGGAGCAGTCTACAATGAGCAGTTCTTC.

This chain connects TRBV4-3 to TRBJ1-2, with TRBD1 matching over 8 bases. CDR1 is LGHNA, CDR2 YSLEER, per germline. The J segment lost 4 bases and the V segment lost 4 bases, leaving 8 bases of the junction unmatched. The CDR3 is made up of 15 amino acids. The CDR3 region is CASSRRTGTVYGYTF. Written as DNA, the CDR3 is TGCGCCAGCAGCCGGCGGACAGGGACAGTCTATGGCTACACCTTC.

This sequence joins TRBV19 and TRBJ2-5; no clear D. The J call may be incorrect, as the DNA end agrees better with TRBJ2-7. Germline assignment: CDR1 LNHDA and CDR2 SQIVND (reference sequence). This CDR3 is 15 amino acids long. Written as DNA, the CDR3 is TGTGCCAGTAGTATAGAGGGCGGATTTTCGTACGAGCAGTACTTC. As protein: CASSIEGGFSYEQYF.

This clone was detected only once. This chain joins TRBV21-1 and TRBJ2-1; TRBD2, the D gene given by the table, was not confirmed from the DNA. TRBV21-1 is marked as a pseudogene. The CDR3 totals 16 residues. The CDR3 here is CASRTGVPISYNEQFF. CDR3 nucleotide sequence: TGTGCCAGCAGAACCGGGGTACCTATATCCTACAATGAGCAGTTCTTC.

This chain links TRBV29-1 with TRBJ2-3; 11 bases fit TRBD2. CDR1 and CDR2 from the germline V gene are SQVTM and ANQGSEA. With V trimmed by 4 bases and J by 8 bases, 20 bases remained unmatched. This CDR3 spans 18 amino acids. The CDR3 DNA sequence: TGCAGCGTTGTGGGTTCCGAGACTAGCGGGAATCCCCCGGGTACGCAGTATTTT. Its protein product is CSVVGSETSGNPPGTQYF.

The rearrangement uses TRBV4-1 and TRBJ1-1, with D uncertain. Germline values: CDR1 MGHRA, CDR2 YSYEKL. The CDR3 loop spans 14 amino acids. Trimming removed 1 base at V and 3 bases at J, with 9 bases between. The CDR3 reads CASSQATLYTEAFF. As DNA, the CDR3 is TGCGCCAGCAGCCAAGCGACTCTGTACACTGAAGCTTTCTTT.

The chain combines TRBV28 with TRBJ1-1; D remains ambiguous. The CDR3 is made up of 10 amino acids. CDR1 is MDHEN, CDR2 SYDVKM, per germline. V gave up 5 bases and J gave up 2 bases, with 0 bases separating them. The CDR3 sequence: CASSNTEAFF. In DNA form, the CDR3 reads TGTGCCAGCAGTAACACTGAAGCTTTCTTT.

The genes are TRBV4-1 and TRBJ2-5; 11 positions agree with TRBD2. Judging by the DNA end, TRBJ2-7 fits better; the J call may be wrong. Looked up from germline, CDR1 is MGHRA and CDR2 is YSYEKL. This CDR3 region has 17 residues. Written as DNA, the CDR3 is TGCGCCAGCAGCCCACTTTCGGCTAGCGGGGGGACCTACGAGCAGTACTTC. This gives the protein CASSPLSASGGTYEQYF.

The CDR3 coding sequence is TGTGCCAGCGGTCTCTATACGGTGGGCGAGCAGTTCTTC. Translation gives CASGLYTVGEQFF. The chain joins TRBV9 to TRBJ2-1; D gene unclear. The CDR3 spans 13 residues. V was trimmed by 7 bases and J by 10 bases, leaving 18 bases between them. CDR1 and CDR2 (germline): SGDLS, YYNGEE.

The chain carries TRBV27 and TRBJ2-7; 12 bases are a match to TRBD2. CDR1 is MNHEY and CDR2 is SMNVEV in the germline V gene (reference sequence). The CDR3 totals 14 residues. The trim removed 6 bases at V and 3 bases at J, leaving 3 bases unmatched. The CDR3 nucleotides read TGTGCCAGCAGGTGGACTAGCGGGGACTACGAGCAGTACTTC. Protein sequence: CASRWTSGDYEQYF.

This clone was seen only once. The chain uses TRBV27 and TRBJ2-1; 9 bases line up with TRBD2. J was trimmed by 0 bases and V by 6 bases; bases with no gene match: 6. This CDR3 region has 16 residues. Per the germline V gene, CDR1 is MNHEY and CDR2 is SMNVEV (reference sequence). The CDR3 sequence: CASRPRLADSYNEQFF. CDR3 DNA sequence: TGTGCCAGCAGACCTAGACTAGCGGACTCCTACAATGAGCAGTTCTTC.

The chain couples TRBV7-9 to TRBJ2-7, with 8 bases that match TRBD2. From germline, CDR1 is SEHNR and CDR2 FQNEAQ (reference sequence). V lost 4 bases to trimming and J lost 3 bases; unmatched junction nucleotides: 8. This CDR3 has 15 residues. The chain's CDR3 is CASSSLPGGYYEQYF. CDR3 coding DNA: TGTGCCAGCAGCTCCCTCCCGGGAGGGTACTACGAGCAGTACTTC.

The V call is TRBV4-1, the J call TRBJ1-5; the D gene is possibly TRBD1 (5 bases). This CDR3 region has 18 residues. The germline V gene has CDR1 MGHRA and CDR2 YSYEKL. Between the trimmed V and J ends, which lost 3 bases and 7 bases, there was a span of 25 bases. The chain's CDR3 is CASSQETEGRGIQQPQHF. In DNA, the CDR3 is TGCGCCAGCAGCCAGGAGACGGAGGGGCGCGGGATTCAACAGCCCCAGCATTTT.